The 9 T cell receptor beta chains below come from one sample, sequenced in a study of blood T cell repertoires in COVID-19. Some clones are missing from TCRdb's copy, which holds only in-frame ones; the method was immunoSEQ multiplex PCR. Counted here are hundreds of thousands of clones, almost 85% occurring once; the ten biggest clones make up approximately 8.6%. The source material was PBMCs or T cells enriched from blood (not recorded which). The receptors here all came from a woman between 45 and 60 years old with acute COVID-19.

V and J are TRBV18 and TRBJ1-1; D is perhaps TRBD1 (5 bases). Germline V lookup: CDR1 KGHSH, CDR2 LQKENI. V shed 2 bases and J shed 11 bases, with 21 bases lying between them. The length of the CDR3 is 15 residues. The chain's CDR3 is CASSPSSGRADEAFF. The CDR3 DNA reads as TGTGCCAGCTCACCATCTTCCGGCAGGGCAGATGAGGCTTTCTTT. Full variable domain (rest looked up from reference TRBV18 and TRBJ1-1): NAGVMQNPRHLVRRRGQEARLRCSPMKGHSHVYWYRQLPEEGLKFMVYLQKENIIDESGMPKERFSAEFPKEGPSILRIQQVVRGDSAAYFCASSPSSGRADEAFFGQGTRLTVV.

This chain uses TRBV30 with TRBJ2-7; D gene ambiguous. Germline lookup yields CDR1 GTSNPN and CDR2 SVGIG (reference sequence). Trimming shortened V by 1 base and J by 5 bases, and 12 bases separated the two germline ends. The CDR3 loop spans 13 amino acids. In DNA form, the CDR3 reads TGTGCCTGGAGTGCGTCTCGAGTAAACGAGCAGTACTTC. Protein: CAWSASRVNEQYF.

The chain carries TRBV7-2 and TRBJ2-2; 8 bases are a match to TRBD1. CDR1 and CDR2 (germline): SGHTA, FQGNSA. Unmatched junction bases numbered 6, after V lost 1 base and J lost 5 bases. The CDR3 has 16 residues. In nucleotides, the CDR3 is TGTGCCAGCAGCTTAGTAGGGACAGGACGGACCGGGGAGCTGTTTTTT. Its protein is CASSLVGTGRTGELFF.

This chain joins TRBV6-5 and TRBJ2-1; maybe TRBD1 (6 bases). The length of the CDR3 is 15 residues. Per the germline V gene, CDR1 is MNHEY and CDR2 is SVGAGI. V was clipped by 4 bases and J by 0 bases, with 10 bases between them. CDR3 bases: TGTGCCAGCAGTTTGCAGGGGAGCTCCTACAATGAGCAGTTCTTC. Translating gives CASSLQGSSYNEQFF.

The V call is TRBV30, the J call TRBJ2-3; TRBD1 matches 8 bases. V lost 2 bases to trimming and J lost 0 bases; unmatched junction nucleotides: 1. CDR3 length equals 14 residues. Germline CDR1 is GTSNPN and CDR2 is SVGIG (reference sequence). The CDR3: CAWSQGASTDTQYF. DNA for the CDR3: TGTGCCTGGAGTCAGGGGGCGAGCACAGATACGCAGTATTTT.

The rearrangement joins TRBV6-2 or TRBV6-3 to TRBJ1-2, with 9 nucleotides matching TRBD1. The CDR3 is 14 amino acids. The V segment lost 6 bases and the J segment 7 bases; nucleotides outside the gene matches: 9. Germline values: CDR1 MNHEY, CDR2 SVGEGT. CDR3 protein: CASSPGDRGVGYTF. The CDR3 DNA reads TGTGCCAGCAGCCCTGGAGACAGGGGGGTTGGCTACACCTTC.

The rearrangement uses TRBV7-8 and TRBJ1-6; D might be TRBD1 (6 bases). In germline, CDR1 is SGHVS, CDR2 FQNEAQ. Trimming removed 5 bases from V and 8 bases from J, with 7 bases in between. The CDR3 is 12 residues long. CDR3 nucleotides: TGTGCCAGCAGCAACAGGGATTCACCCCTCCACTTT. Amino acid sequence: CASSNRDSPLHF.

The chain carries TRBV4-1 and TRBJ1-2, with D maybe TRBD1 (6 bases). This CDR3 comprises 17 residues. Trimming pared 4 bases from V and 4 bases from J, leaving 22 bases between. The germline gives CDR1 MGHRA, CDR2 YSYEKL. In DNA form, the CDR3 reads TGCGCCAGCAGCCCGGACCTCACGACAGGACCTACCTATGGCTACACCTTC. As protein: CASSPDLTTGPTYGYTF.

The genes are TRBV7-6 and TRBJ2-3, with 9 bases matching TRBD2. In germline, CDR1 is SGHVS, CDR2 FNYEAQ. V shed 1 base, J shed 2 bases, and the junction held 4 bases outside the gene matches. The length of the CDR3 is 16 residues. This chain's CDR3 is CASSLGRGLATDTQYF. The DNA for the CDR3 is TGTGCCAGCAGCTTAGGAAGGGGACTAGCCACAGATACGCAGTATTTT.